Detailed here is one T cell receptor beta chain. The antigen is unknown. Between the trimmed V and J ends, which lost 7 bases and 1 base, there was a span of 16 bases. The germline CDR1 and CDR2 sequences are GTSNPN and SVGIG (reference sequence). The CDR3 runs 14 residues. The record originates from a study of Ad26.COV2.S vaccination and SARS-CoV-2 variants. In the study overall: Donor allocation was to the COV1001 Ad26.COV2.S trial arm. Notes on the study in general: Vaccine recipients surpassed placebo recipients in spike-specific TCR breadth. It was found that vaccine and placebo recipients had similar non-spike TCR breadth.

Specified treatment: approximately 18 received Ad26.COV2.S at low or high dose, single or two shots; 5 received placebo; per-sample allocation not given. It was on day 63 after the first vaccine or placebo injection that samples were taken. Assay used: immunoSEQ multiplex PCR; TCRdb lists only in-frame clones, some missing. The sample holds roughly 700,000 clones; more than 80% are singletons and the top ten take about 1.5%. The sequence derives from a person aged 18-65 years who received the Ad26.COV2.S COVID-19 vaccine or a placebo. The sequencing used peripheral blood, collected in a trial of Ad26.COV2.S vaccine versus placebo. The chain carries TRBV30 and TRBJ1-1; D not certain. The CDR3 sequence is CAYKRGSGNTEAFF. The CDR3 DNA reads as TGTGCCTACAAGAGAGGGAGTGGGAACACTGAAGCTTTCTTT. Full variable domain (remainder filled in from reference TRBV30 and TRBJ1-1): SQTIHQWPATLVQPVGSPLSLECTVEGTSNPNLYWYRQAAGRGLQLLFYSVGIGQISSEVPQNLSASRPQDRQFILSSKKLLLSDSGFYLCAYKRGSGNTEAFFGQGTRLTVV.